This section outlines one TCR beta chain sequence together with its context. Naive CD4+ cells had CD25+ Tregs removed. The CDR3 contains 11 residues. V gave up 3 bases and J gave up 9 bases, with 8 bases separating them. The V gene's germline CDR1 is SQVTM and CDR2 ANQGSEA. Constant-region reverse primers amplified full-length variable regions, followed by semi-nested Nested Universal Primer A PCR. In TCRdb, the 5' RACE reads were re-called with MiXCR into one record per CDR3 protein. The sample has fewer than 65,000 distinct CDR3 sequences; around 30% are singletons. The chain recombines TRBV29-1 with TRBJ2-2; D remains ambiguous. This sequence originates from a female donor with breast cancer. Sample: tumor-infiltrating naive CD4+ T cells sorted from the breast tumor. Subset: naive CD4+ T cells, CD4+CD45RA+CD25-. The CDR3 protein is CSVDANRELFF. The CDR3 region has the DNA TGCAGCGTTGATGCGAACCGGGAGCTGTTTTTT.